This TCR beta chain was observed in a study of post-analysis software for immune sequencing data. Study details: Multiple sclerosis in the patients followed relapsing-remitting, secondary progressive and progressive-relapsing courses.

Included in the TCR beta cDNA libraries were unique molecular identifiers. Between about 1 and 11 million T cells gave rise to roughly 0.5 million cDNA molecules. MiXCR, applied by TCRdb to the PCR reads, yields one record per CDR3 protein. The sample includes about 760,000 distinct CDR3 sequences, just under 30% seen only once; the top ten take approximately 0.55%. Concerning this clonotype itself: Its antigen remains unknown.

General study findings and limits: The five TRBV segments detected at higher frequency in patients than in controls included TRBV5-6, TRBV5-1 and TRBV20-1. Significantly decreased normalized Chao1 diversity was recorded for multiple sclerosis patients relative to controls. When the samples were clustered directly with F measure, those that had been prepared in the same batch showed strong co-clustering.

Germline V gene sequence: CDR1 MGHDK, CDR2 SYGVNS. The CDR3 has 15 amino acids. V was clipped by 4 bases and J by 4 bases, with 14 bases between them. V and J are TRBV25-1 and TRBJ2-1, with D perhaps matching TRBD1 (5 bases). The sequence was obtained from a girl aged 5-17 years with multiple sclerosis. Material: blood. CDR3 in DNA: TGTGCCAGCAGTGCGACAGCGTGGGGTTACAATGAGCAGTTCTTC. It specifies CASSATAWGYNEQFF.